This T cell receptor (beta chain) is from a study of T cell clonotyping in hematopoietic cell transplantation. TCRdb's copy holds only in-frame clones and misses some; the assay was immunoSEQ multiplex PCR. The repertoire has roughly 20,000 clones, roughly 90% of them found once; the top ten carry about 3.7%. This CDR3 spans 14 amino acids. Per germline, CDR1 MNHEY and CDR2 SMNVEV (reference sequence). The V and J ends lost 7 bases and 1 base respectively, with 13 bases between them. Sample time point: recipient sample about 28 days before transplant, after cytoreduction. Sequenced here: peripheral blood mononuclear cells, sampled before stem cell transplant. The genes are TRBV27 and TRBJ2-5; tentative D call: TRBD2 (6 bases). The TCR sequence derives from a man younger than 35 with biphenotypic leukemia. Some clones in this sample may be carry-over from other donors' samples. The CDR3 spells CASKSGLSQETQYF. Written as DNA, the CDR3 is TGTGCCAGCAAAAGCGGGTTATCCCAAGAGACCCAGTACTTC.